This T cell receptor (beta chain) was sequenced in a study of T cells in Graves' hyperthyroidism and ophthalmopathy (dated by TCRdb to 2018 to 2020). In the study overall: Peripheral blood samples were taken at initial diagnosis, before any treatment was given. The 75 to 100 discovery patients were divided at random into training and test sets in a 7:3 ratio. Once sampling was done, hyperthyroidism patients were given methimazole at a starting dose of 30 mg daily, whereas ophthalmopathy patients were given high-dose intravenous methylprednisolone. An independent validation cohort of around 20 hyperthyroidism patients and about 16 patients who later progressed to ophthalmopathy tested prospective prediction of ophthalmopathy. The paper describes TCR Vbeta CDR3 sequencing of 135 peripheral blood samples, made up of about 41 ophthalmopathy patients, roughly 72 hyperthyroidism patients and 17 progressor patients. A discovery cohort of about 100 patients, about 44 with Graves' ophthalmopathy and 55 to 60 with stable Graves' hyperthyroidism, was used to find distinguishing TCR V-J signatures. In addition, the study compared T-cell repertoires in thyroid tissue and in blood from roughly 6 Graves' hyperthyroidism patients.

The paper as a whole reports these results and caveats: Most expanded thyroid clonotypes (frequency above 0.001) were also found in blood, which suggests that blood repertoires may mirror thyroid immune responses. No statistical method was used to set the sample size in advance, and investigators knew the group allocation. In validation, the model predicted progression to ophthalmopathy a median of roughly 6.1 months before onset, with approximately 68% sensitivity and around 76% specificity. A model built on a 13 V-J signature distinguished ophthalmopathy from stable hyperthyroidism, reaching around 87% sensitivity and about 81% specificity in cross-validation and 80%/75% in testing.

Stable Graves' hyperthyroidism was defined as no progression to ophthalmopathy during 18 months of follow-up. Hyperthyroidism patients were newly diagnosed, with disease duration under 2 months, and aged 18 to 65 years. Any patient with an uncontrolled infection, another autoimmune disease, pregnancy or lactation was excluded. Diagnoses relied on clinical symptoms, serum thyroxine and TRAb, thyroid ultrasound and orbital computed tomography. PBMCs were isolated from 7.5 to 10 ml of fresh peripheral blood by Ficoll-Paque density gradient centrifugation. Total RNA was extracted with Trizol reagent, and quality was checked on an Agilent 2100 Bioanalyzer. In the germline V gene (reference sequence), CDR1 corresponds to DFQATT and CDR2 to SNEGSKA. The V and J ends are trimmed by 1 base and 1 base, leaving 10 bases between them. The CDR3 spans 14 residues, from the cysteine through the phenylalanine. CDR3 DNA is the only sequence kept; it has 42 bases, read in frame from the first base.

Of note for this clonotype: The target of this receptor is not known. Within one base of it there is no much larger clone, and no base qualities were kept.

TCR beta CDR3 regions were amplified from RNA transcripts. A first-round RT-PCR of the TCR CDR3 used the HTBI primer set with the Qiagen OneStep RT-PCR kit. A second multiplex PCR round built the libraries, followed by size selection and purification. Libraries were sequenced paired-end with 100 bp reads on an Illumina HiSeq2000. As for how the authors treated the data: SOAPnuke was used to process the raw data, throwing out any read that contained adapters or uncalled bases, had a mean Phred below 15, or lacked an exact constant-primer or identifier match. COPE v1.2.5 was used to merge high-quality paired reads, and clonotypes were defined as unique nucleotide sequences. MiTCR v1.1 was used to align clonotypes to the IMGT TRBV, TRBD and TRBJ reference segments. Only V-J combinations with frequency above 0.0001, covering approximately 99% of repertoires, were analysed. A TCS score was defined as the ratio between F50 (clonal expansion) and ExV (chaos), using BLOSUM62-based TCRdist between CDR3 peptides within each V-J. Welch's t-statistics and random forest reduced fewer than 550 V-J features to roughly 13, which were used in a naive Bayes classifier (R e1071). TCRdb redid the processing of the public reads, applying fastp at Q25 and MiXCR, and retained in-frame beta chains. Rows matching on CDR3 protein sequence are summarized as one entry with the most common DNA and genes. TCRdb, rather than the study authors, made the V and J calls. In this sample the table shows around 190,000 distinct CDR3 sequences, about a sixth of which occur a single time. The ten most abundant clones make up roughly 55% of the sample.

Sample: blood. This chain joins TRBV20-1 to TRBJ1-1, with an unclear D gene assignment. This TCR came from a woman between 50 and 59 years old with Graves' hyperthyroidism. The nucleotide sequence is given as TGCAGTGCTAGAGCGGGTGCGGGGAACACTGAAGCTTTCTTT. It encodes CSARAGAGNTEAFF.